This section outlines one TCR beta chain sequence together with its context. Its antigen is undetermined. This CDR3 is 16 amino acids long. Germline loops: CDR1 SGHRS, CDR2 YFSETQ. Between the trimmed V and J ends, which lost 4 bases and 6 bases, there was a span of 19 bases. Amplification of the TCR beta CDR3 regions used RNA transcripts (as template). Second-round multiplex PCR followed a first-round RT-PCR using HTBI primers. TCRdb passed the multiplex PCR reads through MiXCR, listing each CDR3 protein once. Seen here are over a million distinct CDR3 sequences, about 38% observed once, and the top ten hold around 10%. This sample is part of a study of Graves' ophthalmopathy and Graves' hyperthyroidism. Study-level points and caveats: Distinction of ophthalmopathy from stable hyperthyroidism by a 13-signature model reached nearly 90% sensitivity and 75% to 83% specificity.

Sample: peripheral blood or thyroid tissue (not recorded which). V gene TRBV5-1 combines with J gene TRBJ2-2, with D possibly TRBD1 on 6 matching bases. This clonotype was obtained from an adult man with Graves' hyperthyroidism. CDR3 amino acids: CASSPQGPNLPGELFF. The DNA of the CDR3 is TGCGCCAGCAGCCCACAGGGACCAAACCTACCCGGGGAGCTGTTTTTT.